This T cell receptor beta chain originates from a study of human T cells and chemical hapten exposure. Germline-derived CDR1 and CDR2 are MNHEY and SMNVEV (reference sequence). V lost 5 bases, J lost 0 bases, and 4 bases stayed unmatched. This CDR3 has 15 residues. TCRdb called the 5' RACE reads again in MiXCR, with one record for every CDR3 protein. The sample has around 80,000 distinct CDR3 sequences, around 15% seen once. The study extracted total RNA from unfractionated whole blood. This clonotype showed up just once. The TCR sequence derives from a female donor in good health. The chain employs TRBV27 and TRBJ1-5, with 7 bases aligning to TRBD1. CDR3 coding DNA: TGTGCCAGCAGTAAGGGGGCGCATAGCAATCAGCCCCAGCATTTT. Its protein is CASSKGAHSNQPQHF.